The present TCR beta chain was sequenced within a study of cytomegalovirus exposure and HLA in healthy donors (TCRdb year 2017). Background on the whole study: According to an earlier analysis of a few hundred of the donors, roughly 180 million T cells yielded 90 million to 140 million unique TCR beta sequences and about 300 Gb of sequence data. The genetic ancestry cluster associated with self-reported Caucasian donors included 65% to 90% of the 398 genotyped donors. The study aimed to test whether signatures of past pathogen exposure could be identified by cataloging public T cell receptors. Rather than using new phenotypic data, the later analysis identified candidate immune exposures from TCR beta sequences and from how often those sequences occurred across donors. An earlier analysis of some 600 of the donors applied high-throughput TCR beta sequencing to assess whether each TCR beta V gene segment acted as functional or pseudogenic. Along with the approximately 670-subject first cohort, a separate validation cohort of over 90 different subjects was used. The T cell repertoires of several hundred subjects were profiled by immunosequencing and related to cytomegalovirus serostatus. Around 330 gigabases of sequencing data and 70 million to 95 million unique TCR sequences made up an early release that covered roughly 670 HLA-typed donors. A later analysis re-examined previously published TCR beta repertoires from more than 550 donors and added high-resolution HLA genotyping to investigate patterns of TCR occurrence. Donor age, sex, ethnicity and CMV serostatus were compiled together with the repertoire data. Across 398 genotyped donors of the cohort, an average of approximately 240,000 unique TCR beta nucleotide sequences per donor were sequenced, and 15% to 20% of those sequences were non-productive. Roughly five DR-DQ haplotypes were treated as single units for association and clustering because of strong linkage in the cohort. Every repertoire in the discovery cohort had been generated on one and the same sequencing platform. Both class I and class II loci were covered by HLA typing, at four-digit resolution. In a later genetic analysis, genome-wide SNP genotypes for about three fifths of the roughly 670 donors were used, and that subset was treated as a discovery cohort. The number of donors typed differed by locus, with 629-630 for A, B, C, DRB1 and DQB1, approximately 500 for DQA1, under 610 for DPA1, and about 450 for DPB1. To predict cytomegalovirus infection status, the study brought together high-throughput TCR immunosequencing, statistical association of individual TCRs with disease status, and machine learning.

To note about this clone: It has no known antigen specificity. No base qualities exist here, and no much larger clone lies one base off it.

The cohort comprised 710 or so healthy bone marrow donors. All cohort members were sampled while nominally healthy, although unrecorded immune exposures were likely present. The donor tested CMV seronegative, placing the donor among the 350 or so seronegative members of the cohort. Every donor gave a peripheral blood sample, and the peripheral blood mononuclear cells from that sample were used for TCR beta sequencing. The Qiagen DNeasy Blood Extraction Kit was used to extract genomic DNA from the blood cell samples. Library method: the immunoSEQ multiplex PCR assay. For the multiplex PCR, a mixture combining 60 forward primers for TCR Vbeta segments and 13 reverse primers for TCR Jbeta segments was used. A multiplex PCR assay on genomic DNA amplified the CDR3 region of rearranged TCR beta genes. The amplified TCR beta libraries were sequenced on the Illumina HiSeq System as 87-base-pair reads. On the study's bioinformatics: Across the 640 or so repertoires, a later analysis counted approximately 75 million unique TCR beta chains, approximately 12 million of which were shared by at least two donors. Raw reads were error-corrected and collapsed into unique sequences by a nearest-neighbor algorithm in which closely related sequences were merged to remove PCR and sequencing errors. To assign V, D and J gene segments, CDR3 sequences were aligned to IMGT reference sequences. Each retained sequence needed at least a six-nucleotide match to both a V gene segment and a J gene segment. Rearrangements were called productive when the CDR3 lacked stop codons and stayed in frame with V and J; all others were non-productive. Following IMGT convention, CDR3 was defined as the stretch from the second conserved V-encoded cysteine to the conserved J-encoded phenylalanine. The earlier analysis of about 590 of the donors excluded sequences that lacked an unambiguous match to a single V gene segment. An earlier analysis of 550 to 650 of the donors classified V segments as functional when productive rearrangements were above 56.7% and as segregating when the standard deviation between donors was above 5%. A statistical classification framework was built to diagnose cytomegalovirus status from the catalog of TCR beta chain sequences. V and J gene assignment, in a later analysis, came from comparing TCR nucleotide sequences with IMGT/GENE-DB human TR gene sequences. The TCRdist pipeline was used in a later analysis to assign CDR3 sequences and most-parsimonious VDJ recombination scenarios. In a later analysis, each TCR beta chain was defined by its CDR3 amino acid sequence together with its V-gene family, and reads lacking a unique V-gene family were excluded. In a later analysis, several hundred highly shared, low-generation-probability nucleotide sequences were removed to address suspected cross-contamination and a sequencing artifact. A later analysis calculated a clonal expansion index for each public chain from normalized within-repertoire ranks of inferred template counts. In a later analysis, generation probabilities were computed with a VDJ recombination model fitted to out-of-frame rearrangements, and the resulting probabilities were checked against IGoR. In a later analysis, TCR-TCR, TCR-HLA and TCR-CMV co-occurrence was scored with hypergeometric tests, and a repertoire-size bias correction was applied to TCR pairs. False discovery rates were estimated in a later analysis by permuting HLA or CMV assignments 20 times. In a later analysis, co-occurring TCRs were grouped with DBSCAN, and TCRdist sequence similarity was added when clustering was performed within HLA-allele-positive subsets. Repertoires with fewer than 30,000 or more than 120,000 public chains, plus five repertoires with anomalous nucleotide sharing, were excluded from co-occurrence clustering. In TCRdb, the immuneACCESS table is reduced to in-frame sequences with V and J assigned. These tables do not hold every clone; where another copy was compared, an unresolved V gene accounts for under half, and the others remain unexplained. V, J and clone size reflect that table, while D and trimming were determined from the DNA. In this sample the table shows 100,000 to 120,000 clones, 78% of which occur a single time. The ten most abundant clones make up approximately 1.3% of the sample.

Study-wide conclusions, independent of this receptor: The classifier was reported to diagnose cytomegalovirus status with high specificity and sensitivity in both the original and validation cohorts. Presence/absence analyses assumed roughly uniform sequencing depth across donors, an assumption that may not hold. A further reported finding was that TCR beta sequences accurately predicted the HLA-A and HLA-B alleles for most subjects in the first cohort. Linkage disequilibrium might explain the correlated functional status among segregating V segments, but an unknown experimental factor could not be excluded. In a later analysis, the rate of TCR association differed among HLA loci, with DRB1 alleles having the most associated TCRs and HLA-C alleles having the fewest. A later analysis reported that several top co-occurrence clusters appeared linked to parvovirus B19, influenza, CMV and Epstein-Barr virus. V-gene and J-gene trimming of TCR beta chains was associated with a missense DCLRE1C variant in a later genetic analysis, and the association was replicated in an independent cohort. CMV serostatus was the only immune exposure information available for the cohort. The authors suggested that the approach could potentially be generalized to other disease states and immunological phenotypes. When HLA alleles, especially DR and DQ, strongly co-occurred, attributing TCR associations to individual alleles was difficult. Three of the identified cytomegalovirus-associated TCR beta chains were confirmed in vitro to be specific for cytomegalovirus antigens. Compared with equally common non-associated chains, HLA-associated TCR beta chains in a later analysis were more clonally expanded and had lower generation probabilities. A cluster of highly shared sequence variants was judged likely to represent a technical artifact of the sequencing pipeline. In this cohort, only TCR beta chains were sequenced, and detectable features were limited by the absence of alpha or paired-chain data. While some public TCRs were present in many individuals, most TCR sequences turned up only very rarely across donors. HLA typing was unavailable for some donors at each locus, so association tests used only the typed subset. The study gave a list of 150 to 200 TCR beta chains associated with cytomegalovirus. Some IMGT-functional V segments, including TRBV6-2 and TRBV6-3, could not be told apart with the 87-base-pair reads, so those segments were excluded. Broadly in line with IMGT annotations, most TCR beta V segments showed up in productive rearrangements about 87% or about 30% of the time in an earlier analysis of approximately 600 of the donors. At a false discovery rate of 0.05, a later analysis linked some 17,000 TCR beta sequences to specific HLA alleles. Because counts were too low, some 17 rarely observed V segments, including chromosome 9 orphons, were left out of the earlier analysis of over 550 of the donors. Most CMV-associated TCR beta chains appeared to be HLA-restricted in a later analysis, and the HLA associations seemed to be driven largely by CMV exposure. According to a later genetic analysis, donors in an Asian-associated ancestry cluster had fewer N-insertions in productive TCRs than the approximately 610-donor mean.

V is reduced by 3 bases and J by 5 bases, leaving a spacing of 14 bases between them. CDR1 LNHNV and CDR2 YYDKDF are derived from the germline V gene (reference sequence). The CDR3, from cysteine to phenylalanine, totals 15 residues. Of all the DNA, just the CDR3 is kept, 45 bases in frame from base 1. The receptor's source is a man younger than 40 in good health and CMV-seronegative. The chain couples TRBV15 to TRBJ2-1, and perhaps TRBD2 as D gene, on 5 matching bases. Sequences were obtained from PBMCs. CDR3 sequence: CATSSPPLGHNEQFF. The bases are TGTGCCACCAGCAGCCCCCCACTAGGTCACAATGAGCAGTTCTTC.